The rows below give T cell receptor beta chains drawn from one sample of a study of CD8 T cells in ankylosing spondylitis. TCRdb re-called the 5' RACE reads through MiXCR, storing one row per CDR3 protein. The sample has about 33,000 distinct CDR3 sequences; around 15% are singletons. Sequencing used synovial fluid, either unsorted or a sorted T cell fraction (not recorded which). Receptor source: a male donor with ankylosing spondylitis. Each CDR3 is given with its conserved first and last residue. The D gene is left open where the match is weak. The size field is filled for only some rows; it gives once, few, many or a size class.

d_gene	v_gene	j_gene	abundance	CDR3aa	CDR3nt
.	TRBV6-5	TRBJ2-7	medium-sized	CASSSGPWGEQYF	TGTGCCAGCAGTTCCGGACCCTGGGGTGAGCAGTACTTC
TRBD1	TRBV6-2/TRBV6-3	TRBJ2-1	many	CASSRDSPYNEQFF	TGTGCCAGCAGTCGGGACAGCCCCTACAATGAGCAGTTCTTC
.	TRBV11-2	TRBJ2-7	.	CASSFDSSGQYF	TGTGCCAGCAGCTTCGACAGTTCAGGGCAGTACTTC
TRBD2	TRBV7-9	TRBJ2-1	medium-sized	CASTPRLAGFNEQFF	TGTGCCAGCACCCCGCGGCTAGCGGGATTCAATGAGCAGTTCTTC
TRBD2	TRBV27	TRBJ2-5	many	CASSLTIAGTETQYF	TGTGCCAGCAGTTTGACGATAGCGGGAACGGAGACCCAGTACTTC
.	TRBV15	TRBJ2-3	few	CATSRDLRAGLTDTQYF	TGTGCCACCAGCAGGGACTTGAGGGCAGGGCTCACAGATACGCAGTATTTT
TRBD1	TRBV20-1	TRBJ2-7	.	CSAVRTGDGDEQYF	TGCAGTGCTGTAAGGACAGGGGACGGTGACGAGCAGTACTTC
.	TRBV20-1	TRBJ1-2	few	CSARPTGYNYGYTF	TGCAGTGCTAGACCGACAGGTTATAACTATGGCTACACCTTC
TRBD1	TRBV20-1	TRBJ2-2	many	CSARELGQGETGELFF	TGCAGTGCTCGAGAATTGGGACAGGGGGAAACCGGGGAGCTGTTTTTT
TRBD1	TRBV18	TRBJ1-4	many	CASSLRDRAKLFF	TGTGCCAGCTCACTCCGGGACAGGGCTAAACTGTTTTTT
TRBD1	TRBV11-2	TRBJ1-2	hyperexpanded	CASSLDRAGGHGYTF	TGTGCCAGCAGCTTAGATCGGGCAGGGGGCCATGGCTACACCTTC
.	TRBV9	TRBJ2-1	.	CASSVDSDSYNEQFF	TGTGCCAGCAGCGTCGACAGTGACTCCTACAATGAGCAGTTCTTC
.	TRBV2	TRBJ1-1	many	CASSELQTEAFF	TGTGCCAGCAGTGAACTTCAGACTGAAGCTTTCTTT
.	TRBV20-1	TRBJ2-7	few	CSARPRRFYEQYF	TGCAGTGCTAGACCCCGACGGTTCTACGAGCAGTACTTC
.	TRBV29-1	TRBJ2-7	few	CSAVRGPYEQYF	TGCAGCGCCGTCAGGGGCCCCTACGAGCAGTACTTC
.	TRBV28	TRBJ1-2	.	CASSPGSLAYGYTF	TGTGCCAGCAGCCCTGGGTCGCTCGCCTATGGCTACACCTTC
TRBD2	TRBV6-1	TRBJ2-3	.	CASSEALAGGPSTDTQYF	TGTGCCAGCAGTGAAGCGCTAGCGGGGGGCCCTAGCACAGATACGCAGTATTTT
.	TRBV28	TRBJ2-1	few	CASSLLPEVSYNEQFF	TGTGCCAGCAGTTTATTGCCGGAGGTTTCCTACAATGAGCAGTTCTTC
TRBD2	TRBV25-1	TRBJ2-2	many	CASSRTPPGLAGWNTGELFF	TGTGCCAGCAGTCGAACGCCCCCGGGACTAGCGGGATGGAACACCGGGGAGCTGTTTTTT
.	TRBV14	TRBJ2-1	.	CASSLGGRYNSYNEQFF	TGTGCCAGCAGCCTAGGGGGACGCTACAACTCCTACAATGAGCAGTTCTTC
.	TRBV7-6	TRBJ2-3	many	CASSSYAGADTQYF	TGTGCCAGCAGCTCCTATGCCGGGGCAGATACGCAGTATTTT
.	TRBV7-4	TRBJ1-2	many	CASSSPEGDGYTF	TGTGCCAGCAGCTCCCCTGAGGGTGACGGCTACACCTTC
.	TRBV20-1	TRBJ1-5	many	CSARDRESQGLDQPQHF	TGCAGTGCTAGAGATCGCGAGAGCCAGGGCCTGGATCAGCCCCAGCATTTT
.	TRBV27	TRBJ2-5	.	CASGTLGTQYF	TGTGCCAGCGGTACCCTTGGGACCCAGTACTTC
TRBD1	TRBV7-2	TRBJ2-4	few	CASSPGTDGAKNIQYF	TGTGCCAGCAGCCCCGGGACAGACGGAGCCAAAAACATTCAGTACTTC
TRBD2	TRBV28	TRBJ2-3	many	CASSFAREVDTQYF	TGTGCCAGCAGTTTTGCACGGGAGGTAGATACGCAGTATTTT
.	TRBV6-4	TRBJ1-6	.	CASSDRPNSPLHF	TGTGCCAGCAGTGACCGGCCGAATTCACCCCTCCACTTT
.	TRBV27	TRBJ1-6	few	CASKANNSPLHF	TGTGCCAGCAAGGCCAATAATTCACCCCTCCACTTT
TRBD2	TRBV10-3	TRBJ2-3	.	CAISERAGGKTDTQYF	TGTGCCATCAGTGAAAGAGCGGGAGGGAAAACAGATACGCAGTATTTT
TRBD2	TRBV12-3/TRBV12-4	TRBJ2-1	few	CASSLKGLAFNEQFF	TGTGCCAGCAGTTTGAAAGGACTAGCATTCAATGAGCAGTTCTTC
.	TRBV7-2	TRBJ2-1	once	CASSWDTGAGQFF	TGTGCCAGCAGCTGGGACACCGGCGCGGGGCAGTTCTTC
TRBD2	TRBV4-3	TRBJ2-3	many	CASSQERSGSPFDTQYF	TGCGCCAGCAGCCAAGAGAGGAGCGGGAGTCCTTTTGATACGCAGTATTTT
TRBD1	TRBV12-3/TRBV12-4	TRBJ1-5	.	CASSLERGQGNQPQHF	TGTGCCAGCAGTTTAGAACGCGGACAGGGGAATCAGCCCCAGCATTTT
TRBD1	TRBV25-1	TRBJ1-6	.	CASSGRTGNNSPLHF	TGTGCCAGCAGTGGCCGGACAGGGAACAATTCACCCCTCCACTTT
TRBD2	TRBV7-9	TRBJ2-7	.	CASSPGLAGVYEQYF	TGTGCCAGCAGCCCAGGACTAGCGGGAGTCTACGAGCAGTACTTC
.	TRBV4-3	TRBJ2-7	many	CASSPWTAAYEQYF	TGCGCCAGCAGCCCTTGGACAGCGGCCTACGAGCAGTACTTC
.	TRBV20-1	TRBJ2-7	few	CSARDLQGVYEQYF	TGCAGTGCTAGAGATTTACAGGGAGTCTACGAGCAGTACTTC
TRBD1	TRBV5-1	TRBJ1-5	few	CASSGGQGVNQPQHF	TGCGCCAGCAGCGGAGGACAGGGAGTTAATCAGCCCCAGCATTTT
.	TRBV21-1	TRBJ2-5	many	CASSFRDRGNRETQYF	TGTGCCAGCAGCTTCCGGGACAGGGGAAACAGGGAGACCCAGTACTTC
.	TRBV12-3/TRBV12-4	TRBJ1-1	.	CASSLTGFTEAFF	TGTGCCAGCAGTTTGACAGGTTTCACTGAAGCTTTCTTT
.	TRBV12-3/TRBV12-4	TRBJ1-1	many	CASSPLAEGTEAFF	TGTGCCAGCAGCCCCCTCGCCGAGGGTACTGAAGCTTTCTTT